This TCR beta chain stems from a study of cytomegalovirus exposure and HLA in healthy donors. Study-wide results and limits: TCR beta chain V- and J-gene trimming was linked, in a later analysis, to a missense variant in DCLRE1C.

Samples came from healthy bone marrow donors. From germline, CDR1 is MNHNY and CDR2 SVGAGI (reference sequence). This CDR3 has 15 residues. J was trimmed by 0 bases and V by 6 bases; bases with no gene match: 7. PCR was performed using 60 Vbeta and 13 Jbeta primers. Clones were sequenced by immunoSEQ multiplex PCR, and TCRdb holds only the in-frame ones, with some missing. The sample yields about 99,000 clones, roughly 75% seen once. Note on this clone: Its specificity is unknown.

Specimen: PBMCs. The TCR was taken from a woman in her 40s in good health and CMV-seronegative. The J gene is TRBJ1-1, the V gene TRBV6-6; TRBD1 matches at 7 bases. The CDR3 loop reads CASSRGGTMNTEAFF. The CDR3 nucleotides read TGTGCCAGCAGCAGAGGGGGCACGATGAACACTGAAGCTTTCTTT.